A single sample gave rise to the 9 T cell receptor beta chains below, sequenced in a study of CD8+CD57+ T cells in acquired aplastic anemia. Flow cytometry had shown expanded CD8+CD57+ cells in the patients chosen for sequencing. Profiling of TCR beta VDJ combinations and CDR3 sequences used genomic DNA as template. MiXCR, run by TCRdb on the reads, gives a single entry per CDR3 protein. The sample yields about 240,000 distinct CDR3 sequences, approximately 45% seen once. The specimen was sorted CD4+, CD8+, or CD8+CD57+ T cells (not recorded which) from PBMCs. The receptor set was obtained from a human donor with aplastic anemia.

Points on this clonotype: A junction boundary mismatches the germline segment, possibly from a read error. The V and J genes are TRBV10-3 and TRBJ2-1, with D hard to call. This CDR3 has 19 amino acids. Germline V gene lookup returns CDR1 ENHRY and CDR2 SYGVKD. In DNA, the CDR3 is TGTGCCAGCAGTTACTCGGAGACAAATCCCTCCCGGGCCTACAATGAGCAGTTCTTC. Its protein is CASSYSETNPSRAYNEQFF.

Points on this clonotype: The junction and the germline gene differ at one end; a read error may be behind it. J is TRBJ2-7 and V is TRBV2; TRBD2 aligns across 13 bases. The CDR3 spans 17 residues. CDR1 and CDR2 from the germline V gene are SNHLY and FYNNEI. The DNA for the CDR3 is TGTGCCATCAGTAGCGGGACAGGGACTAGCGGGACTTACGAGCAGTACTTC. It translates to CAISSGTGTSGTYEQYF.

The chain couples TRBV4-2 to TRBJ1-4, with 7 positions matching TRBD1. J lost 7 bases, V lost 0 bases, and 11 bases had no gene match. This CDR3 has 17 amino acids. Germline lookup yields CDR1 LGHNA and CDR2 YNFKEQ. CDR3 coding DNA: TGTGCCAGCAGCCAAGACTGGCGGGGGCAGGGGGGTGAAAAACTGTTTTTT. Its translation: CASSQDWRGQGGEKLFF.

This clonotype has a count of ten or more. The rearrangement joins TRBV7-9 to TRBJ2-1, with TRBD1 matching 7 bases. This CDR3 region has 11 residues. The germline V gene encodes CDR1 SEHNR and CDR2 FQNEAQ (reference sequence). V shed 8 bases and J 8 bases; nucleotides not matched to a gene: 3. CDR3 nucleotides: TGTGCCAGCTGGCAGGGGGATGAGCAGTTCTTC. Translated, it gives CASWQGDEQFF.

The V call is TRBV7-4, the J call TRBJ2-1, with 12 bases fitting TRBD1. Germline V lookup: CDR1 SGHVT, CDR2 SQSDAQ. V shed 5 bases, J shed 9 bases, and the junction held 11 bases outside the gene matches. This CDR3 has 16 amino acids. In DNA, the CDR3 is TGTGCCAGCAGCCCCACTGCCGGGACAGGGGGCGGTGAGCAGTTCTTC. Its protein is CASSPTAGTGGGEQFF. Together with reference TRBV7-4 and TRBJ2-1, the CDR3 gives the full variable domain: GAGVSQSPRYKVAKRGRDVALRCDSISGHVTLYWYRQTLGQGSEVLTYSQSDAQRDKSGRPSGRFSAERPERSVSTLKIQRTEQGDSAVYLCASSPTAGTGGGEQFFGPGTRLTVL.

In this sample, this clonotype turned up many times. The chain combines TRBV29-1 with TRBJ2-1; D call uncertain. Trimming took 0 bases from V and 0 from J, leaving 9 bases between them. The CDR3 runs to 15 residues. The germline gives CDR1 SQVTM, CDR2 ANQGSEA. This chain's CDR3 is CSVEDGVSSYNEQFF. The CDR3 nucleotides read TGCAGCGTTGAAGATGGAGTGAGCTCCTACAATGAGCAGTTCTTC.

The J gene is TRBJ1-1, the V gene TRBV29-1; tentatively, D is TRBD1 (6 bases). The CDR3 runs 14 residues. V was trimmed by 6 bases and J by 1 base, leaving 15 bases between them. Germline CDR1 and CDR2: SQVTM and ANQGSEA. The chain's CDR3 is CSVKRDTKNTEAFF. DNA for the CDR3: TGCAGCGTAAAGAGGGACACGAAGAACACTGAAGCTTTCTTT. The entire variable domain, with the rest obtained from reference TRBV29-1 and TRBJ1-1, is as follows: SAVISQKPSRDICQRGTSLTIQCQVDSQVTMMFWYRQQPGQSLTLIATANQGSEATYESGFVIDKFPISRPNLTFSTLTVSNMSPEDSSIYLCSVKRDTKNTEAFFGQGTRLTVV.

V usage is TRBV7-2 and J usage is TRBJ2-7; 8 bases are shared with TRBD2. V lost 9 bases, J lost 2 bases, and 9 bases stayed unmatched. The length of the CDR3 is 14 residues. Looked up from germline, CDR1 is SGHTA and CDR2 is FQGNSA. CDR3 nucleotides: TGTGCCAGTACCCCGGGAGGGTGGGCCTACGAGCAGTACTTC. Translation: CASTPGGWAYEQYF.

The chain has TRBV12-3 or TRBV12-4 and TRBJ2-2; D may be TRBD1 (7 bases). This CDR3 contains 17 residues. V lost 1 base to trimming and J lost 7 bases, with 19 bases between them. CDR3 residues: CASSLGLRRGRIGELFF. The CDR3, as DNA: TGTGCCAGCAGTTTAGGGCTTCGGAGGGGGCGCATCGGGGAGCTGTTTTTT.